The next 9 T cell receptor beta chains were all read from a single sample in a study of chemoradiotherapy in HPV16-positive cancers. Profiled with immunoSEQ multiplex PCR; TCRdb holds only in-frame clones, not every one. There are some 3,200 clones in the sample; 77% occur only once, and roughly 5.9% lies in the top ten. Source: tumor tissue, taken from a patient who underwent chemoradiotherapy. The receptors were gathered from a human donor with HPV-associated anogenital cancer.

V is TRBV30 and J is TRBJ1-1; D unclear. Germline CDR1 is GTSNPN and CDR2 is SVGIG (reference sequence). This CDR3 comprises 12 residues. Trimming shortened V by 1 base and J by 5 bases, and 8 bases separated the two germline ends. The CDR3 bases are TGTGCCTGGAGTGGCTCCGGGACTGAAGCTTTCTTT. Translation: CAWSGSGTEAFF. Supplemented by reference TRBV30 and TRBJ1-1, the full variable domain reads SQTIHQWPATLVQPVGSPLSLECTVEGTSNPNLYWYRQAAGRGLQLLFYSVGIGQISSEVPQNLSASRPQDRQFILSSKKLLLSDSGFYLCAWSGSGTEAFFGQGTRLTVV.

This chain uses TRBV5-6 with TRBJ1-1; TRBD1 might be the D (5 bases). CDR1 and CDR2 from the germline V gene are SGHDT and YYEEEE. The CDR3 runs to 12 residues. V was clipped by 4 bases and J by 8 bases, with 12 bases between them. CDR3 residues: CASSQFGAEAFF. DNA of the CDR3: TGTGCCAGCAGCCAGTTCGGGGCGGAAGCTTTCTTT.

This sequence joins TRBV12-5 and TRBJ2-7; perhaps D is TRBD1 or TRBD2 (5 bases each). Germline CDR1 LGHNT, CDR2 FRNRAP. Trimming left V 0 bases short and J 5 bases short, with 11 bases between. The CDR3 length is 14 residues. The CDR3: CASGLVVRGDEQYF. CDR3 bases: TGTGCTAGTGGTTTGGTAGTACGAGGGGACGAGCAGTACTTC.

J is TRBJ2-1 and V is TRBV10-3; the match to TRBD2 covers 8 bases. From germline, CDR1 is ENHRY and CDR2 SYGVKD. This CDR3 region has 15 residues. The trim removed 0 bases at V and 7 bases at J, leaving 5 bases unmatched. CDR3 in DNA: TGTGCCATCAGTGAGTCAAGGCGGGGGGAGAATGAGCAGTTCTTC. The encoded protein is CAISESRRGENEQFF.

The rearrangement links TRBV5-4 to TRBJ2-5; the D gene is possibly TRBD1 (6 bases). This CDR3 is 12 amino acids long. CDR1 is SGHNT, CDR2 YYREEE, per germline (reference sequence). V lost 7 bases to trimming and J lost 1 base, with 8 bases between them. Here the CDR3 DNA reads TGTGCCAGCCAGGGGACCCAAGAGACCCAGTACTTC. Translated: CASQGTQETQYF.

A few counts support this clone. This chain uses TRBV5-4 with TRBJ1-2; D not certain. The CDR3 sequence is 16 residues long. Deletions cut 0 bases from V and 0 bases from J, with 12 bases between. CDR1 is SGHNT, CDR2 YYREEE, per germline (reference sequence). The CDR3 here is CASSLVVGVPNYGYTF. As DNA, the CDR3 is TGTGCCAGCAGCTTGGTGGTGGGTGTCCCTAACTATGGCTACACCTTC.

Only a few counts were recorded for this clone. The rearrangement links TRBV11-1 to TRBJ2-3; D is tentatively TRBD1 or TRBD2 (5 bases each). The CDR3 has 14 residues. CDR1 and CDR2 (germline): SGHAT, FQDESV (reference sequence). V dropped 5 bases and J dropped 6 bases, with 15 bases sitting between them. In DNA form, the CDR3 reads TGTGCCAGCAGCGATGCTTCCGGGACGGATACGCAGTATTTT. Protein: CASSDASGTDTQYF.

The genes are TRBV25-1 and TRBJ1-2, with D perhaps matching TRBD1 (5 bases). The germline V and J ends were trimmed by 1 base and 3 bases, with 6 bases remaining between them. The CDR3 covers 13 residues. Germline values: CDR1 MGHDK, CDR2 SYGVNS. The CDR3 DNA reads as TGTGCCAGCAGTGAATGGGGCCACTATGGCTACACCTTC. Translation: CASSEWGHYGYTF.

This clone occurred once. The chain links TRBV7-9 to TRBJ1-2; possibly TRBD1 for D (5 bases). V dropped 5 bases and J dropped 8 bases, with 18 bases sitting between them. The V gene's germline CDR1 is SEHNR and CDR2 FQNEAQ (reference sequence). This CDR3 is built from 14 residues. For the CDR3, the DNA is TGTGCCAGCAGCCTAATACAGGCCGGGAAAGGCTACACCTTC. It translates to CASSLIQAGKGYTF.